Below are 30 T cell receptor beta chains sequenced from a single sample in a study of STAT5B mutations in CD4+ large granular lymphocyte leukemia (dated by TCRdb to about 2022). The protocol used for the library was the immunoSEQ multiplex PCR assay. Here the immuneACCESS table is served through TCRdb, limited to in-frame sequences with V and J called. Missing clones are a known gap in these copies; in checked studies unresolved V genes cover under half, and the rest lacks a known reason. The sample yields 7,400 or so clones; more than 70% were counted once. Less than 80% of the sample rests with the top ten. Sequenced input: PBMCs. The receptors were sampled from a woman aged 55-75 years with CD4+ T-cell large granular lymphocyte leukemia.

The V call is TRBV27, the J call TRBJ2-5; 12 positions match TRBD2. Germline-derived CDR1 and CDR2 are MNHEY and SMNVEV (reference sequence). The trim removed 5 bases at V and 2 bases at J, leaving 3 bases unmatched. The CDR3 sequence is 15 residues long. CDR3 bases: TGTGCCAGCAGTCCGACTAGCGGGGGACAAGAGACCCAGTACTTC. Translating gives CASSPTSGGQETQYF.

The CDR3 region is CASSQLTGASTEAFF. CDR3 DNA: TGCGCCAGCAGCCAACTCACCGGGGCGAGCACTGAAGCTTTCTTT. This sequence joins TRBV4-3 and TRBJ1-1; a possible D gene is TRBD1 (5 bases). This CDR3 comprises 15 residues. Trimming removed 2 bases at V and 4 bases at J, with 14 bases between. Germline assignment: CDR1 LGHNA and CDR2 YSLEER.

The J gene is TRBJ1-2, the V gene TRBV15; D may be TRBD1 (5 bases). The CDR3 is 12 amino acids. Between the trimmed V and J ends, which lost 1 base and 8 bases, there was a span of 8 bases. Germline values: CDR1 LNHNV, CDR2 YYDKDF (reference sequence). The CDR3 is CATSRGQYGYTF. CDR3 DNA: TGTGCCACCAGCAGAGGACAGTACGGCTACACCTTC.

This clone was recorded once. This chain links TRBV27 with TRBJ2-1; 13 nucleotides align to TRBD2. Germline V lookup: CDR1 MNHEY, CDR2 SMNVEV (reference sequence). Germline trimming cut 3 bases from V and 6 bases from J; bases unmatched to any gene: 5. The CDR3 has 16 residues. The CDR3 bases are TGTGCCAGCAGTTTGATCGGGACTAGCGGGGCCAATGAGCAGTTCTTC. The encoded protein is CASSLIGTSGANEQFF.

The J gene is TRBJ2-1, the V gene TRBV29-1; the match to TRBD2 covers 7 bases. The germline CDR1 and CDR2 sequences are SQVTM and ANQGSEA. V was pared by 4 bases and J by 3 bases, with 3 bases of the junction left unmatched. This CDR3 has 13 residues. The CDR3 nucleotides read TGCAGCGTTGTAGGCGGGAGCTACAATGAGCAGTTCTTC. Its protein is CSVVGGSYNEQFF.

This clone was seen a few times. This chain uses TRBV27 with TRBJ1-1, with 9 bases matching TRBD1. The junction had 3 bases not matched to a gene; V was cut back by 6 bases and J by 4 bases. Germline assignment: CDR1 MNHEY and CDR2 SMNVEV (reference sequence). This CDR3 has 13 amino acids. CDR3 protein: CASSHRGPTEAFF. The CDR3 DNA is TGTGCCAGCAGCCACAGGGGGCCCACTGAAGCTTTCTTT.

The chain couples TRBV4-1 to TRBJ2-5, with no clear D. The CDR3 is 14 amino acids. V was clipped by 1 base and J by 3 bases, with 9 bases between them. Germline values: CDR1 MGHRA, CDR2 YSYEKL. The CDR3 loop reads CASSQAGMEETQYF. CDR3 DNA: TGCGCCAGCAGCCAAGCTGGCATGGAAGAGACCCAGTACTTC.

J is TRBJ2-1 and V is TRBV6-1; D uncertain. V lost 2 bases, J lost 14 bases, and 10 bases lay in between. CDR1 and CDR2 from the germline V gene are MNHNS and SASEGT. This CDR3 spans 11 amino acids. The CDR3 region has the DNA TGTGCCAGCAGTGAAAATGCCAAGGAGTTCTTC. This translates into CASSENAKEFF.

The genes are TRBV11-3 and TRBJ2-7; 7 bases agree with TRBD1. CDR1 SGHNT and CDR2 YENEEA come from the germline V gene. The CDR3 sequence is 14 residues long. Trimming took 5 bases from V and 2 from J; bases not matched to a gene: 6. CDR3 amino acids: CASSPRGLTYEQYF. CDR3 DNA sequence: TGTGCCAGCAGCCCTAGGGGGCTGACCTACGAGCAGTACTTC.

The chain combines TRBV5-1 with TRBJ2-2, with 8 bases identical to TRBD1. Trimming removed 0 bases from V and 4 bases from J; junction bases left unmatched: 2. This CDR3 is 15 amino acids long. Per the germline V gene, CDR1 is SGHRS and CDR2 is YFSETQ. CDR3 DNA: TGCGCCAGCAGCTTGGGACAGGGGTTCACCGGGGAGCTGTTTTTT. It codes for CASSLGQGFTGELFF.

The V gene is TRBV10-3, the J gene TRBJ2-2; D is perhaps TRBD1 (5 bases). V lost 0 bases and J lost 8, with 10 bases in between. Per germline, CDR1 ENHRY and CDR2 SYGVKD. The CDR3 spans 14 residues. CDR3 loop: CAISESTAGGELFF. The CDR3 nucleotides are TGTGCCATCAGTGAGTCGACCGCAGGGGGGGAGCTGTTTTTT.

This chain joins TRBV30 and TRBJ2-1; unclear D gene. V was trimmed by 0 bases and J by 10 bases, leaving 7 bases between them. Looked up from germline, CDR1 is GTSNPN and CDR2 is SVGIG (reference sequence). The CDR3 runs to 11 residues. The CDR3 DNA follows: TGTGCCTGGAGTGTACTGTCAGAGCAGTTCTTC. It yields the protein CAWSVLSEQFF.

V usage is TRBV5-1 and J usage is TRBJ2-3; a possible D gene is TRBD2 (5 bases). The CDR3 extends over 16 amino acids. Germline loops: CDR1 SGHRS, CDR2 YFSETQ. The ends were cut back, 9 bases at V and 0 bases at J, with 20 bases in the middle. The CDR3 sequence: CATNDFPRASTDTQYF. The CDR3 nucleotides are TGCGCCACCAATGATTTTCCGCGGGCGAGCACAGATACGCAGTATTTT.

In DNA form, the CDR3 reads TGTGCCAGCAGTGAAGCTTTAAAAGGCACCCCCTATGGCTACACCTTC. This sequence encodes CASSEALKGTPYGYTF. The chain links TRBV6-1 to TRBJ1-2, with D uncertain. Germline lookup yields CDR1 MNHNS and CDR2 SASEGT. The CDR3 totals 16 residues. The V end lost 0 bases, the J end lost 4 bases, and 15 bases lay between the germline ends.

The V call is TRBV15, the J call TRBJ2-7; D unclear. Trimming removed 5 bases from V and 2 bases from J, with 13 bases in between. The CDR3 length is 14 residues. The germline CDR1 and CDR2 sequences are LNHNV and YYDKDF (reference sequence). This CDR3 reads CATSPGRETYEQYF. CDR3 sequence (DNA): TGTGCCACCAGCCCCGGTAGGGAAACCTACGAGCAGTACTTC. The whole variable domain, remainder taken from reference TRBV15 and TRBJ2-7, is DAMVIQNPRYQVTQFGKPVTLSCSQTLNHNVMYWYQQKSSQAPKLLFHYYDKDFNNEADTPDNFQSRRPNTSFCFLDIRSPGLGDTAMYLCATSPGRETYEQYFGPGTRLTVT.

The chain is built from TRBV27 and TRBJ2-7, with D tentatively TRBD1 or TRBD2 (6 bases each). Germline V CDR1 and CDR2: MNHEY, SMNVEV (reference sequence). The V end lost 4 bases, the J end lost 7 bases, and 20 bases lay between the germline ends. The CDR3 is made up of 15 amino acids. The CDR3, as DNA: TGTGCCAGCAGTTCCCTCGCGGCAGGGGAGGAGGAGCAGTACTTC. Protein sequence: CASSSLAAGEEEQYF.

V usage is TRBV25-1 and J usage is TRBJ2-3; D may correspond to TRBD1 or TRBD2 (5 bases each). V gave up 5 bases and J gave up 6 bases, with 18 bases separating them. The germline V gene has CDR1 MGHDK and CDR2 SYGVNS. The CDR3 has 15 residues. In nucleotides, the CDR3 is TGTGCCAGCAGTCTAAGGATCTCGGGGCAGGATACGCAGTATTTT. Translating gives CASSLRISGQDTQYF.

The J gene is TRBJ2-1, the V gene TRBV11-2, with a possible D match to TRBD2 (6 bases). The CDR3 length is 15 residues. Germline CDR1 SGHAT, CDR2 FQNNGV. With 5 bases removed from V and 7 bases from J, the gap between germline ends came to 18 bases. The DNA for the CDR3 is TGTGCCAGCAGCCGCCTAGCGATCCCTGCGAATGAGCAGTTCTTC. The encoded protein is CASSRLAIPANEQFF.

The CDR3 is CASSLSSYNEQFF. In nucleotides, the CDR3 is TGTGCCAGCAGCTTGAGCTCCTACAATGAGCAGTTCTTC. The chain links TRBV27 to TRBJ2-1; D call uncertain. The germline V and J ends were trimmed by 6 bases and 0 bases, with 6 bases remaining between them. Germline CDR1 MNHEY, CDR2 SMNVEV (reference sequence). There are 13 residues in the CDR3.

This clone was counted between two and nine times. The genes are TRBV10-1 and TRBJ2-5, with 13 bases identical to TRBD2. The V gene end was trimmed by 6 bases and the J gene end by 3 bases; junction bases not matched to a gene: 7. CDR1 and CDR2 from the germline V gene are WNHNN and SYGVQD (reference sequence). The CDR3 spans 16 residues. As DNA, the CDR3 is TGCGCCAGCAGCAGAGGACTAGCGGGAGCTAAAGAGACCCAGTACTTC. It yields the protein CASSRGLAGAKETQYF.

The chain employs TRBV29-1 and TRBJ1-2, with D possibly matching TRBD1 (5 bases). Germline-derived CDR1 and CDR2 are SQVTM and ANQGSEA. V lost 6 bases to trimming and J lost 2 bases, with 10 bases between them. The CDR3 is 12 amino acids. CDR3 sequence (DNA): TGCAGCGTCTCCAGGGAAAACTATGGCTACACCTTC. Protein: CSVSRENYGYTF.

The chain joins TRBV5-6 to TRBJ2-4, with D possibly TRBD1 on 7 matching bases. Germline CDR1 is SGHDT and CDR2 is YYEEEE. This CDR3 is 16 amino acids long. V shed 3 bases and J shed 6 bases, with 19 bases lying between them. The CDR3 spells CASSYPGFQGGNIQYF. In DNA, the CDR3 is TGTGCCAGCAGCTACCCGGGATTCCAGGGGGGAAACATTCAGTACTTC.

The chain recombines TRBV30 with TRBJ1-1, with D possibly TRBD1 on 5 matching bases. The CDR3 sequence is 14 residues long. The germline CDR1 and CDR2 sequences are GTSNPN and SVGIG (reference sequence). The germline V and J ends were trimmed by 2 bases and 6 bases, with 16 bases remaining between them. CDR3 coding DNA: TGTGCCTGGAGTTCCCTAGGGGAAAGGGCTGAAGCTTTCTTT. Its protein product is CAWSSLGERAEAFF.

This clone was seen once. The V gene is TRBV4-1, the J gene TRBJ2-7; TRBD2 matches 8 bases. The CDR3 contains 15 residues. Germline-derived CDR1 and CDR2 are MGHRA and YSYEKL. V lost 4 bases to trimming and J lost 2 bases; unmatched junction nucleotides: 7. The DNA of the CDR3 is TGCGCCAGCAGCCTCCCCGGGGGGGGCGCCTACGAGCAGTACTTC. Protein: CASSLPGGGAYEQYF.

The V call is TRBV19, the J call TRBJ2-1, with D possibly matching TRBD2 (6 bases). Germline V lookup: CDR1 LNHDA, CDR2 SQIVND (reference sequence). The V end lost 5 bases, the J end lost 7 bases, and 24 bases lay between the germline ends. CDR3 size: 17 residues. CDR3 protein: CASSLIAADSWGNEQFF. The CDR3 nucleotides read TGTGCCAGTAGTCTCATAGCGGCAGACTCCTGGGGAAATGAGCAGTTCTTC.

This chain links TRBV9 with TRBJ2-2, with TRBD1 matching over 7 bases. Trimming removed 1 base from V and 1 base from J; junction bases left unmatched: 4. The CDR3 contains 16 residues. CDR1 and CDR2 from the germline V gene are SGDLS and YYNGEE. For the CDR3, the DNA is TGTGCCAGCAGCGTAAGGGGACAGATGAACACCGGGGAGCTGTTTTTT. It encodes CASSVRGQMNTGELFF.

The chain recombines TRBV5-1 with TRBJ2-3; no clear D gene. Germline V gene lookup returns CDR1 SGHRS and CDR2 YFSETQ. The V and J ends lost 1 base and 1 base respectively, with 7 bases between them. The CDR3 totals 14 residues. This CDR3 reads CASSLNGRTDTQYF. The CDR3 DNA sequence: TGCGCCAGCAGCTTGAACGGACGCACAGATACGCAGTATTTT.

The chain links TRBV5-1 to TRBJ1-1; 7 bases map to TRBD1. This CDR3 has 14 residues. Per germline, CDR1 SGHRS and CDR2 YFSETQ. V was clipped by 4 bases and J by 3 bases; unmatched bases: 6. CDR3 DNA sequence: TGCGCCAGCAGCACCCCCAGGGGGGACACTGAAGCTTTCTTT. Amino acid sequence: CASSTPRGDTEAFF.

The V call is TRBV7-2, the J call TRBJ2-2; 14 bases match TRBD2. The CDR3 spans 17 residues. Looked up from germline, CDR1 is SGHTA and CDR2 is FQGNSA. The V gene end was trimmed by 4 bases and the J gene end by 3 bases; junction bases not matched to a gene: 4. This CDR3 is CASSSPGLAGDTGELFF. The CDR3 DNA follows: TGTGCCAGCAGCTCACCGGGACTAGCGGGAGACACCGGGGAGCTGTTTTTT.

The genes are TRBV5-6 and TRBJ1-5, with 9 bases lining up with TRBD1. The trim removed 4 bases at V and 4 bases at J, leaving 9 bases unmatched. Per germline, CDR1 SGHDT and CDR2 YYEEEE. The CDR3 sequence is 16 residues long. CDR3 amino acids: CASSPDRGTSNQPQHF. The CDR3 DNA is TGTGCCAGCAGCCCGGACAGGGGAACAAGTAATCAGCCCCAGCATTTT. The entire variable domain, with the rest obtained from reference TRBV5-6 and TRBJ1-5, is as follows: DAGVTQSPTHLIKTRGQQVTLRCSPKSGHDTVSWYQQALGQGPQFIFQYYEEEERQRGNFPDRFSGHQFPNYSSELNVNALLLGDSALYLCASSPDRGTSNQPQHFGDGTRLSIL.